The 8 T cell receptor beta chains below all came from one sample that was sequenced in a study of OX40 agonist ivuxolimab in advanced cancers. Clones were sequenced by immunoSEQ multiplex PCR, and TCRdb holds only the in-frame ones, with some missing. The sample lists tens of thousands of clones; roughly 84% were seen once. Sequenced here: CD4+ or CD8+ T cells sorted from blood, sampled in a trial of the OX40 agonist ivuxolimab. The receptors here all came from an adult with an advanced solid tumor such as melanoma, head and neck, liver or kidney cancer.

The gene calls are TRBV6-1 and TRBJ1-6, with 9 positions matching TRBD1. Germline V gives CDR1 MNHNS, CDR2 SASEGT. This CDR3 has 12 amino acids. The ends lost 6 bases at V and 9 bases at J; junction bases unmatched: 0. In nucleotides, the CDR3 is TGTGCCAGCAGACAGGGGGCTTCACCCCTCCACTTT. The encoded protein is CASRQGASPLHF.

The chain joins TRBV5-1 to TRBJ1-4; D possibly corresponds to TRBD1 (6 bases). This CDR3 region has 13 residues. Trimming removed 4 bases from V and 8 bases from J, with 12 bases in between. Germline assignment: CDR1 SGHRS and CDR2 YFSETQ. In DNA form, the CDR3 reads TGCGCCAGCAGCCTGGACAGTGGGGAAAAACTGTTTTTT. This gives the protein CASSLDSGEKLFF. Based on the CDR3 plus reference TRBV5-1 and TRBJ1-4, the full variable domain is KAGVTQTPRYLIKTRGQQVTLSCSPISGHRSVSWYQQTPGQGLQFLFEYFSETQRNKGNFPGRFSGRQFSNSRSEMNVSTLELGDSALYLCASSLDSGEKLFFGSGTQLSVL.

The gene calls are TRBV18 and TRBJ1-5; a weak D match, TRBD1 (5 bases). The CDR3 is made up of 15 amino acids. Between the trimmed V and J ends, which lost 6 bases and 1 base, there was a span of 13 bases. Germline V lookup: CDR1 KGHSH, CDR2 LQKENI. The CDR3 region has the DNA TGTGCCAGCTCCCCGGTAGGGGTAAGCAATCAGCCCCAGCATTTT. This codes for CASSPVGVSNQPQHF.

This chain connects TRBV11-2 to TRBJ2-7; D ambiguous. This CDR3 spans 15 amino acids. Trimming stripped 1 base from V and 6 bases from J, with 16 bases between. Germline CDR1 SGHAT, CDR2 FQNNGV. CDR3 coding DNA: TGTGCCAGCAGCTTAGTCCGCGACATCCCTAGCGAGCAGTACTTC. Protein: CASSLVRDIPSEQYF.

The chain joins TRBV10-3 to TRBJ2-1; no firm D call. V was trimmed by 5 bases and J by 8 bases, leaving 10 bases between them. The CDR3 covers 12 residues. Germline loops: CDR1 ENHRY, CDR2 SYGVKD. The CDR3 reads CAISKRADEQFF. The DNA for the CDR3 is TGTGCCATCAGTAAAAGGGCGGATGAGCAGTTCTTC.

This chain links TRBV29-1 with TRBJ2-5; D is unresolved. V shed 7 bases and J shed 4 bases, with 10 bases lying between them. Germline CDR1 SQVTM, CDR2 ANQGSEA. The CDR3 is 11 residues long. CDR3 protein: CSATLTETQYF. The CDR3 DNA follows: TGCAGCGCAACCCTAACAGAGACCCAGTACTTC.

This clone is judged medium-sized. V gene TRBV6-4 combines with J gene TRBJ2-3; a weak D match, TRBD1 (5 bases). Per germline, CDR1 MRHNA and CDR2 SNTAGT. The CDR3 has 16 amino acids. With 2 bases removed from V and 4 bases from J, the gap between germline ends came to 16 bases. The CDR3, as DNA: TGTGCCAGCAGTGACAATGGTGGGGCCAGGCCAGATACGCAGTATTTT. Encoded protein: CASSDNGGARPDTQYF.

The genes are TRBV11-3 and TRBJ2-7; 7 bases align to TRBD2. The CDR3 sequence is 14 residues long. The germline CDR1 and CDR2 sequences are SGHNT and YENEEA. Unmatched junction bases numbered 2, after V lost 2 bases and J lost 1 base. The CDR3 DNA follows: TGTGCCAGCAGCTTAACTAGCGTTTCCTACGAGCAGTACTTC. Its protein product is CASSLTSVSYEQYF.